Below, one TCR beta chain is given with its context. Its cognate antigen is unknown. The sample belongs to a study of T cell responses to AZD1222 COVID-19 vaccine. Only in-frame clones appear in the TCRdb table, and some are missing; sequencing was by immunoSEQ multiplex PCR. Among 100,000 to 150,000 clones listed, 90% were seen once. Trimming removed 3 bases from V and 2 bases from J, with 14 bases in between. Germline lookup yields CDR1 SGHRS and CDR2 YFSETQ. The CDR3 covers 15 residues. Overall study findings and caveats: Nearly half of spike-specific TCRs reportedly go after variant regions that carry no mutations. Clonal diversity may have been underestimated in mostly white British donors. Researchers report vaccine-associated CD4 TCRs spanning spike, with dominance at 160-218 and 743-854. Just a handful of AZD1222 recipients were seropositive at baseline.

The chain combines TRBV5-1 with TRBJ2-5, with D uncertain. This TCR derives from an adult in good health. The sample consisted of peripheral blood, taken on day 0 of MenACWY control vaccination. The CDR3 bases are TGCGCCAGCAGCTGGGGTGGTGGCAGACAAGAGACCCAGTACTTC. This sequence encodes CASSWGGGRQETQYF.